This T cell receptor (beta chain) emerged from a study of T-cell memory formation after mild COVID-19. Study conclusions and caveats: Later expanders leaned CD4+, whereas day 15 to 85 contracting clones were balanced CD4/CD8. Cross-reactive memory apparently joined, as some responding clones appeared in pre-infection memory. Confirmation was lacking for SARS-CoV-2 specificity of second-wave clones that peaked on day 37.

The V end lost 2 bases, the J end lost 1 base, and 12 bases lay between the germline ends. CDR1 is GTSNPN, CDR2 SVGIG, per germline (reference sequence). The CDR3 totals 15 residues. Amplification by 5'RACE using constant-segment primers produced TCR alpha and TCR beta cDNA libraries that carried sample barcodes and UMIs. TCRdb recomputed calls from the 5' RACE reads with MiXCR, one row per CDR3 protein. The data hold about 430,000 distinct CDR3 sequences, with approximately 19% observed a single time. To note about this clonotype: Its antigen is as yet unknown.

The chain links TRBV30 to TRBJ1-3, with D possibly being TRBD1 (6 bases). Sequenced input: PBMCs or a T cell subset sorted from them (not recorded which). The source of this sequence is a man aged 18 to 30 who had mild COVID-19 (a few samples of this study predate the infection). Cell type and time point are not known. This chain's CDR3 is CAWSRPGESGNTIYF. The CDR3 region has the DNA TGTGCCTGGAGTCGACCAGGGGAATCTGGAAACACCATATATTTT.